The TCR beta chain described here comes from a study of cytomegalovirus exposure and HLA in healthy donors. Study in general: Early release data held 85 million or so unique TCRs from HLA-typed donors. Study results and limitations: Among the CMV-associated chains, a few were confirmed in vitro as specific for CMV antigens. Across all donors, roughly uniform sequencing depth was an assumption of the presence/absence analyses.

Comments on this clone: Antigen: not known.

Trimming cost V 4 bases and J 2 bases; bases outside gene matches: 3. The CDR3 is 13 residues long. Germline V gene sequence: CDR1 SGHNT, CDR2 YYREEE (reference sequence). 13 Jbeta primers and 60 Vbeta primers were used for the PCR. The method was immunoSEQ multiplex PCR; TCRdb's version includes in-frame clones alone and lacks a portion of them. The sample has more than 50,000 clones; the top ten hold approximately 6.5%. The receptor was isolated from a woman in her thirties or forties in good health and CMV-seronegative. V gene TRBV5-4 combines with J gene TRBJ2-7, with 7 bases matching TRBD1. Sequenced input: PBMCs. The CDR3 region is CASSPGQTYEQYF. Written as DNA, the CDR3 is TGTGCCAGCAGCCCGGGACAGACCTACGAGCAGTACTTC.